The source of this T cell receptor beta chain is a study of blood T cell repertoires in COVID-19. Study at large: COVID-19 samples, acute and convalescent, were from the United States, Italy and Spain. T cells, B-cell-depleted T cells, or PBMCs provided the cDNA or gDNA that served as material.

Germline V gene data show CDR1 as SGHRS and CDR2 as YFSETQ. Trimming shortened V by 7 bases and J by 6 bases, and 15 bases separated the two germline ends. This CDR3 is 13 amino acids long. Clones were read by immunoSEQ multiplex PCR, and TCRdb kept only the in-frame ones, dropping some. The repertoire has 100,000 or so clones, about 72% of them found once; the top ten carry 9.8%. This clone was counted only a few times. V gene TRBV5-1 combines with J gene TRBJ2-3; TRBD2 is a possible D gene (7 bases). The sequence derives from a man aged 60 to 69 with active or convalescent COVID-19. What was sequenced was peripheral blood. The CDR3 sequence is CASARGAGDTQYF. DNA for the CDR3: TGCGCCAGCGCCCGGGGGGCGGGGGATACGCAGTATTTT. The entire variable domain, with the rest obtained from reference TRBV5-1 and TRBJ2-3, is as follows: KAGVTQTPRYLIKTRGQQVTLSCSPISGHRSVSWYQQTPGQGLQFLFEYFSETQRNKGNFPGRFSGRQFSNSRSEMNVSTLELGDSALYLCASARGAGDTQYFGPGTRLTVL.